This entry concerns a single T cell receptor beta chain. CDR1 is MNHNS, CDR2 SASEGT, per germline. The CDR3 totals 16 residues. The ends lost 3 bases at V and 4 bases at J; junction bases unmatched: 8. The entry originates in a study of blood T cell repertoires in COVID-19. The overall study: Collection of acute and convalescent COVID-19 samples took place in the United States, Italy and Spain.

In the original workflow: Scientists estimated how many nucleated cells there were by amplifying reference gene primers. The repertoire was sequenced with immunoSEQ multiplex PCR; TCRdb's copy has only in-frame clones and lacks some. The D gene and trimming were derived from the DNA, and the V and J assignments and clone size from that table. The sample holds 70,000 or so clones, 75% to 90% seen once. The sample was peripheral blood. This receptor was taken from a man in his fifties or sixties with COVID-19, enrolled during active disease. J is TRBJ1-3 and V is TRBV6-1, with 8 positions matching TRBD1. The CDR3 sequence: CASSEQGARSGNTIYF. CDR3 bases: TGTGCCAGCAGTGAGCAGGGGGCAAGATCGGGAAACACCATATATTTT.